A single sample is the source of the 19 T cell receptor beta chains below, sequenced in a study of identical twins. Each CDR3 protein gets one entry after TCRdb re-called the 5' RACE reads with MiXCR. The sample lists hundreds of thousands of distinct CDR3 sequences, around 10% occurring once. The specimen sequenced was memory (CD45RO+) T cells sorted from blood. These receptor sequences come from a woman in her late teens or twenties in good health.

The CDR3 DNA sequence: TGTGCCAGCACCGGGGTCGGCACCGGGGAGCTGTTTTTT. It translates to CASTGVGTGELFF. V is TRBV27 and J is TRBJ2-2; D perhaps matches TRBD2 (5 bases). The V and J ends lost 7 bases and 4 bases respectively, with 10 bases between them. CDR3 length equals 13 residues. The V gene's germline CDR1 is MNHEY and CDR2 SMNVEV (reference sequence).

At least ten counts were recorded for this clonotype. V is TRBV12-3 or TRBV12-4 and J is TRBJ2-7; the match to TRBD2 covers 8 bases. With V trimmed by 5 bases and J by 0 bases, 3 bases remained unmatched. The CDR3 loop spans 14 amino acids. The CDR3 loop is CASSLSGISYEQYF. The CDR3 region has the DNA TGTGCCAGCAGTCTTAGCGGGATCTCCTACGAGCAGTACTTC.

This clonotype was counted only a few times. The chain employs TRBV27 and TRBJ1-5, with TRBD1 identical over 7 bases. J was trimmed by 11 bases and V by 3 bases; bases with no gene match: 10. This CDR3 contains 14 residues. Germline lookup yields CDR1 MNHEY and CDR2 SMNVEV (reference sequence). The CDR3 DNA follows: TGTGCCAGCAGTTTGGGGCAGGGGGGAAAGGCCCAGCATTTT. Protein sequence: CASSLGQGGKAQHF.

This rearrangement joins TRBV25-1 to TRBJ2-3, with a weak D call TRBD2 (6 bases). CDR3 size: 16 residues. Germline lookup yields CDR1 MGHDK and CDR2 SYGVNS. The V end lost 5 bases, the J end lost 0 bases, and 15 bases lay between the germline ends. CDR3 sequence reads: CASSLGGGDSTDTQYF. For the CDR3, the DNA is TGTGCCAGCAGTCTGGGAGGCGGAGATAGCACAGATACGCAGTATTTT.

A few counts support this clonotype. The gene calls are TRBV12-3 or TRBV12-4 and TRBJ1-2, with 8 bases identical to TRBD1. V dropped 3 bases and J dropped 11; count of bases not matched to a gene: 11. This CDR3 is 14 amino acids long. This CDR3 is CASSFSSTGAGYTF. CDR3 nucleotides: TGTGCCAGCAGTTTTTCTTCGACAGGGGCCGGTTACACCTTC.

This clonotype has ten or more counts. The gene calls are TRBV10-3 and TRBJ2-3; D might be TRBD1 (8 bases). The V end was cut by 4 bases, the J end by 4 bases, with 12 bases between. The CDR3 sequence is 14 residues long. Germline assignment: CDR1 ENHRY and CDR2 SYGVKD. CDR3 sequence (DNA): TGTGCCATCAGTGGGACAGGGAGGGCAGATACGCAGTATTTT. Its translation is CAISGTGRADTQYF.

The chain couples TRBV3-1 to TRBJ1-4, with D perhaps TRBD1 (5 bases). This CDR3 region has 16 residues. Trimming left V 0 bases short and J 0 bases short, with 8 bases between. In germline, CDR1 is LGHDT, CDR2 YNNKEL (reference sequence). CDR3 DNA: TGTGCCAGCAGCCAAGAGCTGACAGCAACTAATGAAAAACTGTTTTTT. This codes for CASSQELTATNEKLFF.

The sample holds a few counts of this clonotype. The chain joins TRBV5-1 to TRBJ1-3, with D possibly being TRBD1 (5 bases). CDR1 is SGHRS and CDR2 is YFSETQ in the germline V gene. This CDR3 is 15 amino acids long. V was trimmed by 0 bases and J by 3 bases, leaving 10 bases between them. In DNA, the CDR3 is TGCGCCAGCAGCTTGGATACGGGGGATGGAAACACCATATATTTT. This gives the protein CASSLDTGDGNTIYF.

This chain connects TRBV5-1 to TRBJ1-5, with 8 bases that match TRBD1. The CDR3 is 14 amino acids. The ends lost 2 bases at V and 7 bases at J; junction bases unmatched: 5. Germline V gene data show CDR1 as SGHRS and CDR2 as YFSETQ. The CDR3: CASSLQGGGQPQHF. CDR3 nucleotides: TGCGCCAGCAGCTTACAGGGGGGAGGGCAGCCCCAGCATTTT.

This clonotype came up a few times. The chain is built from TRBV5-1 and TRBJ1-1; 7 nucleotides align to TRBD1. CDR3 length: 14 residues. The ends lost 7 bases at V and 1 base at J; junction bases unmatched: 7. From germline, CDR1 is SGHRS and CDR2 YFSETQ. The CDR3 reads CASGTGTANTEAFF. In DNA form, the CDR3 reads TGCGCCAGCGGGACCGGGACAGCGAACACTGAAGCTTTCTTT.

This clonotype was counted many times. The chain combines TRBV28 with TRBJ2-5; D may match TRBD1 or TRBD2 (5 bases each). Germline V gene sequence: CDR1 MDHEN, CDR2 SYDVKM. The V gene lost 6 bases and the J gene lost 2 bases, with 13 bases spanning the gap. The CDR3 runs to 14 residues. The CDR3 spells CASSEGTSQETQYF. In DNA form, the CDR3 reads TGTGCCAGCAGCGAAGGGACGTCGCAAGAGACCCAGTACTTC.

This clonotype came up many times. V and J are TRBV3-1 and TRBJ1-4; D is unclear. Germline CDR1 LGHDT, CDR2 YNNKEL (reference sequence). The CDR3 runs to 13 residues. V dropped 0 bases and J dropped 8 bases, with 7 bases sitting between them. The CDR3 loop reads CASSQDYKEKLFF. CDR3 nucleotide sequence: TGTGCCAGCAGCCAAGATTACAAGGAAAAACTGTTTTTT.

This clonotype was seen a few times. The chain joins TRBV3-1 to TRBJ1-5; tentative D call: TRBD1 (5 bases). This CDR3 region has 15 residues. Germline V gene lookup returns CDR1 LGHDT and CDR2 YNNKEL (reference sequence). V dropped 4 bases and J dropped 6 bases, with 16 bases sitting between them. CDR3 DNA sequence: TGTGCCAGCAGCCCCGGTTTTCGGGGCTTTCAGCCCCAGCATTTT. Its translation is CASSPGFRGFQPQHF.

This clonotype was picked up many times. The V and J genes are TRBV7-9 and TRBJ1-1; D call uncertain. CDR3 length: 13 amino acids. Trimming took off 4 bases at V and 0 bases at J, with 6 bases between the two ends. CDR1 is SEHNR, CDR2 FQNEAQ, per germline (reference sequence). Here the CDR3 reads CASSSQLNTEAFF. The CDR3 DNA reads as TGTGCCAGCAGCTCCCAGTTGAACACTGAAGCTTTCTTT. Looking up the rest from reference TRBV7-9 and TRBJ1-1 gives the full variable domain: DTGVSQNPRHKITKRGQNVTFRCDPISEHNRLYWYRQTLGQGPEFLTYFQNEAQLEKSRLLSDRFSAERPKGSFSTLEIQRTEQGDSAMYLCASSSQLNTEAFFGQGTRLTVV.

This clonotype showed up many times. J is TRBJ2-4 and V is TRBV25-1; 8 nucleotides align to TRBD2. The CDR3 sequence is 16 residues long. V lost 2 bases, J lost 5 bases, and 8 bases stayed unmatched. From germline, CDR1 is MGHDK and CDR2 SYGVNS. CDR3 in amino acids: CASSEVIGRGENIQYF. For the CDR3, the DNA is TGTGCCAGCAGTGAAGTTATAGGGCGGGGGGAAAACATTCAGTACTTC.

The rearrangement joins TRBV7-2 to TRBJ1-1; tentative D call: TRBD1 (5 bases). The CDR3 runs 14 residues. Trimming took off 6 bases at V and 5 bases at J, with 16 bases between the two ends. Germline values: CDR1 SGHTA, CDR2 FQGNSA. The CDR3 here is CASSSPQGLTEAFF. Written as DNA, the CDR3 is TGTGCCAGCAGTTCGCCCCAGGGTTTGACTGAAGCTTTCTTT. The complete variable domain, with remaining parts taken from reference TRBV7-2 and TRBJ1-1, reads GAGVSQSPSNKVTEKGKDVELRCDPISGHTALYWYRQSLGQGLEFLIYFQGNSAPDKSGLPSDRFSAERTGGSVSTLTIQRTQQEDSAVYLCASSSPQGLTEAFFGQGTRLTVV.

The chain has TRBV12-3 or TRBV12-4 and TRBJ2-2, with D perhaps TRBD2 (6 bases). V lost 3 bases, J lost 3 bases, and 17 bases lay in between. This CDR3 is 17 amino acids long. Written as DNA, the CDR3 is TGTGCCAGCAGTTTCCCCCCCGGGGGTATCTACACCGGGGAGCTGTTTTTT. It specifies CASSFPPGGIYTGELFF.

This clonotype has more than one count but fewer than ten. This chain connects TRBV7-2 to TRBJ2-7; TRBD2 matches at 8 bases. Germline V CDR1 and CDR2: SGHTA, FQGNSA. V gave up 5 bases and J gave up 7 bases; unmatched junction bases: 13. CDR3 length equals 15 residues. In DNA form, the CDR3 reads TGTGCCAGCAGCCCCGTTAAGAGCGGGAGCCGGGAGCAGTACTTC. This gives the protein CASSPVKSGSREQYF.

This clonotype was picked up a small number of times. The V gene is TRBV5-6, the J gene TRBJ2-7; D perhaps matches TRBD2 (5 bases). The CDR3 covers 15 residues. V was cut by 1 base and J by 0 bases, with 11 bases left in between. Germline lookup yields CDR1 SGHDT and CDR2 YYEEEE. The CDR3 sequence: CASSLPETTSYEQYF. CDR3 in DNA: TGTGCCAGCAGCTTGCCCGAGACTACCTCCTACGAGCAGTACTTC.